This TCR beta chain came from a study of blood T cell repertoires in COVID-19. Looking at the study overall: Samples representing acute and convalescent COVID-19 were sourced from the United States, Italy and Spain. The analysed material was cDNA or gDNA that came from T cells, B-cell-depleted T cells, or PBMCs.

This CDR3 has 15 residues. Trimming cost V 6 bases and J 3 bases, with 17 bases left between them. CDR1 and CDR2 (germline): WNHNN, SYGVQD (reference sequence). Generated by immunoSEQ multiplex PCR, the TCRdb table keeps only in-frame clones and is missing some. The table lists about 76,000 clones, about 88% of them singletons, with roughly 9.7% in the top ten. The receptor was derived from a human donor in a cohort sampled during active COVID-19. The sequenced material came from peripheral blood. This sequence joins TRBV10-1 and TRBJ1-1; the D is unclear. The CDR3 here is CASRGRRGRDTEAFF. In DNA, the CDR3 is TGCGCCAGCAGGGGTCGACGCGGAAGAGACACTGAAGCTTTCTTT.